Given below is one T cell receptor (beta chain) in context. Its binding antigen is unknown. Base qualities were left out, and no much larger clone turns up one base away. Library preparation used the immunoSEQ multiplex PCR assay. What TCRdb holds here is the immuneACCESS table cut down to in-frame rearrangements. Part of the clones is not present; checked against another copy, under half of the missing clones reflect an unresolved V gene, and the others are unexplained. The sample has about 140,000 clones on record, approximately 94% of them singletons. Together, the top ten hold around 13% of the sample. For CDR1 and CDR2, the germline V gene lists MDHEN and SYDVKM. From the cysteine through the phenylalanine, the CDR3 covers 18 amino acids. The kept DNA is CDR3 alone, 54 bases in frame from the first base. V is reduced by 8 bases and J by 0 bases, leaving a spacing of 20 bases between them. The record originates from a study of control samples from healthy donors and cancer patients (dated by TCRdb to the early 2020s).

The sample was blood. This sequence uses TRBV28 and TRBJ1-6, with the D gene not clear enough to name. The TCR comes from a man aged 40-49 years in good health. The CDR3 loop reads CASGSGSRLNSYNSPLHF. The DNA sequence is as follows: TGTGCCAGCGGATCGGGATCTAGACTAAACTCCTATAATTCACCCCTCCACTTT.